In this sample, the clone carrying this TCR beta chain turned up once. This sample was included in a study of blood T cell repertoires in COVID-19. Here immunoSEQ multiplex PCR was the method, and the copy in TCRdb shows in-frame clones only, minus some. The data contain 250,000 to 350,000 clones, approximately 86% of them singletons. The CDR3 contains 14 residues. CDR1 is MNHEY and CDR2 is SMNVEV in the germline V gene (reference sequence). Trimming stripped 5 bases from V and 5 bases from J, with 13 bases between. This receptor was obtained from a man between 18 and 35 years old with active or convalescent COVID-19. The sequencing sample was made of peripheral blood. The chain is built from TRBV27 and TRBJ1-5, with D maybe TRBD1 (6 bases). The DNA for the CDR3 is TGTGCCAGCAGTATTACAGGGTTCGATCAGCCCCAGCATTTT. Translation gives CASSITGFDQPQHF.